This record concerns one T cell receptor beta chain sequence. As yet, its antigen is unknown. Assay used: immunoSEQ multiplex PCR; TCRdb lists only in-frame clones, some missing. The data hold about 70,000 clones, with over 70% observed a single time. This record belongs to a study of lymphopenia after photon versus proton radiotherapy. Study results and limitations: Relative stability marked proton patients; photon patients lost diversity and naive cells. Better survival with proton therapy was suggested as possible, not demonstrated. Post-nadir diversity loss with photons came from oligoclonal expansion, particularly CD8+ Temra cells.

This CDR3 is built from 13 residues. The germline V and J ends were trimmed by 3 bases and 8 bases, with 9 bases remaining between them. Germline CDR1 is SGDLS and CDR2 is YYNGEE. This sample comprised peripheral blood, obtained from a patient treated with proton-based radiotherapy. V gene TRBV9 combines with J gene TRBJ1-6; possible D gene TRBD1, 6 bases. The TCR sequence derives from a man older than 75 with esophageal cancer. The CDR3 region is CASSDYRDSPLHF. The CDR3 DNA is TGTGCCAGCAGCGACTACAGGGATTCACCCCTCCACTTT.